This T cell receptor beta chain was recorded in a study of vaccination effects on CD4 cells after COVID-19. In the ViraFEST assay, antigen-specific CD4+ clonotypes were identified by expansion after peptide-pool stimulation. Cultured cells yielded isolated CD4+ T cells after less than 11 days. Nobody among the vaccine recipients had prior SARS-CoV-2 infection (nucleocapsid antibodies were negative). Study conclusions and caveats: In the late period after vaccination, infection- and vaccine-induced clones contracted markedly.

CDR3 length: 15 residues. Germline CDR1 is SGHVS and CDR2 is FQNEAQ. V lost 4 bases, J lost 4 bases, and 8 bases stayed unmatched. A note on this clone: No antigen is known for it.

Some clones are missing from TCRdb's copy, which holds only in-frame ones; the method was immunoSEQ multiplex PCR. The sample yields tens of thousands of clones, roughly 72% seen once. The input for sequencing was CD4+ T cells from PBMCs cultured with HCoV-OC43 spike peptides, taken before COVID-19 vaccination. Subset described: HCoV-OC43 spike overlapping peptide pool stimulation. The J gene is TRBJ2-5, the V gene TRBV7-8; 8 bases line up with TRBD1. The clonotype comes from a human donor who received a COVID-19 vaccine. The CDR3 sequence: CASSSNSGGAETQYF. CDR3 sequence (DNA): TGTGCCAGCAGCTCCAACTCAGGGGGCGCAGAGACCCAGTACTTC.